This T cell receptor (beta chain) appears in the sequencing data of a study of cytomegalovirus exposure and HLA in healthy donors (dated 2017 in TCRdb). Turning to the overall study: An earlier analysis of some 600 of the donors reported 250 to 300 Gb of sequence data and around 120 million unique TCR beta sequences obtained from 180 million or so T cells. An early release that covered some 630 HLA-typed donors contained around 300 gigabases of sequencing data and tens of millions of unique TCR sequences. Among the roughly 370 genotyped donors, about 83% belonged to the genetic ancestry cluster associated with self-reported Caucasian donors. The aim of the study was to test whether cataloging public T cell receptors could identify signatures of past pathogen exposure. The study profiled the T cell repertoires of approximately 700 subjects by immunosequencing and related them to cytomegalovirus serostatus. Along with the roughly 710-subject first cohort, a separate validation cohort of around 110 different subjects was used. High-throughput TCR immunosequencing, statistical association of individual TCRs with disease status, and machine learning were combined to predict cytomegalovirus infection status. In a later analysis, previously published TCR beta repertoires from 500 to 750 donors were re-analyzed and high-resolution HLA genotyping was added so that TCR occurrence patterns could be studied. Rather than using new phenotypic data, the later analysis identified candidate immune exposures from TCR beta sequences and from how often those sequences occurred across donors. In an earlier analysis of 587 of the donors, high-throughput TCR beta sequencing was used to judge whether each TCR beta V gene segment behaved as functional or pseudogenic. Donor age, sex, ethnicity and CMV serostatus were compiled together with the repertoire data. A later genetic analysis took genome-wide SNP genotypes for about 55% of the roughly 700 donors and used that subset as a discovery cohort. All discovery cohort repertoires had been generated on a single sequencing platform. Class I and class II HLA loci were covered by the typing at four-digit resolution. The number of donors typed differed by locus, with about 629-630 for A, B, C, DRB1 and DQB1, roughly 550 for DQA1, 600 to 610 for DPA1, and 450 to 480 for DPB1. Four or five DR-DQ haplotypes were handled as single units for association and clustering because linkage in the cohort was strong. Among 300 to 500 genotyped donors of the cohort, an average of approximately 240,000 unique TCR beta nucleotide sequences was sequenced per donor, of which 15% to 20% were non-productive. Summary of the overall study and its limitations: In a later genetic analysis, a missense DCLRE1C variant was associated with V-gene and J-gene trimming of TCR beta chains, and the association was replicated in an independent cohort. A later analysis found that HLA-associated TCR beta chains were more clonally expanded and had lower generation probabilities than equally common non-associated chains. According to a later analysis, TCR association rates differed among HLA loci, with DRB1 alleles showing the most associated TCRs and HLA-C alleles showing the fewest. The classifier was reported to diagnose cytomegalovirus status with high specificity and sensitivity in both the original cohort and the validation cohort. According to a later genetic analysis, donors in an Asian-associated ancestry cluster had fewer N-insertions in productive TCRs than the approximately 670-donor mean. Because some donors lacked HLA typing at each locus, the association tests relied only on the typed subset. According to a later analysis, parvovirus B19, influenza, CMV and Epstein-Barr virus appeared linked to several top co-occurrence clusters. In a later analysis, 16,951 TCR beta sequences were associated with specific HLA alleles at a false discovery rate of 0.05. Some IMGT-functional V segments, including TRBV6-2 and TRBV6-3, could not be distinguished by the 87-base-pair reads and were therefore excluded. Immune exposure information for the cohort was limited to CMV serostatus. Most TCR sequences were seen in very few donors, while some public TCRs were found in many individuals. This cohort had only TCR beta chains sequenced, and the lack of alpha or paired-chain data limited which features could be detected. Because counts were too low, roughly 17 rarely observed V segments, including chromosome 9 orphons, were left out of the earlier analysis of some 640 of the donors. Presence/absence analyses assumed roughly uniform sequencing depth across donors, an assumption that may not hold. When HLA alleles, especially DR and DQ, strongly co-occurred, attributing TCR associations to individual alleles was difficult. Broadly in line with IMGT annotations, most TCR beta V segments showed up in productive rearrangements about 87% or about 30% of the time in an earlier analysis of several hundred of the donors. Correlated functional status among segregating V segments might be attributable to linkage disequilibrium, but an unknown experimental factor could not be ruled out. A further reported finding was that TCR beta sequences accurately predicted the HLA-A and HLA-B alleles for most subjects in the first cohort. The study listed 164 TCR beta chains as associated with cytomegalovirus. Most CMV-associated TCR beta chains appeared to be HLA-restricted in a later analysis, and the HLA associations seemed to be driven largely by CMV exposure. The authors suggested that the approach could potentially be extended to other disease states and immunological phenotypes. In vitro tests confirmed that a few of the cytomegalovirus-associated TCR beta chains recognize cytomegalovirus antigens. A cluster of highly shared sequence variants was judged likely to represent a technical artifact of the sequencing pipeline.

Receptor libraries were prepared by the immunoSEQ multiplex PCR assay. The multiplex PCR relied on a mix of 60 forward primers for TCR Vbeta segments and 13 reverse primers for TCR Jbeta segments. Amplification of the CDR3 region of rearranged TCR beta genes was performed with a multiplex PCR assay on genomic DNA. On the Illumina HiSeq System, the amplified TCR beta libraries were sequenced as 87-base-pair reads. In the paper's pipeline: A later analysis tallied 80 million to 95 million unique TCR beta chains across the 550 to 850 repertoires, and approximately 11 million of those chains were shared by two or more donors. A nearest-neighbor algorithm error-corrected the raw reads and collapsed the reads into unique sequences, merging closely related sequences to remove PCR and sequencing errors. CDR3 sequences were aligned to IMGT reference sequences to assign V, D and J gene segments. For a sequence to be retained, a match of at least six nucleotides was required to both a V gene segment and a J gene segment. A rearrangement counted as productive if the CDR3 had no stop codons and remained in frame with V and J, and every other rearrangement counted as non-productive. CDR3 was defined by IMGT convention, running from the second conserved V-encoded cysteine to the conserved J-encoded phenylalanine. In an earlier analysis of approximately 590 of the donors, sequences lacking an unambiguous match to a single V gene segment were excluded. In an earlier analysis of approximately 560 of the donors, a V segment was called functional when productive rearrangements were above 56.7%, and segregating when the standard deviation between donors exceeded 5%. A statistical classification framework was built for diagnosing cytomegalovirus status from the catalog of TCR beta chain sequences. A later analysis assigned V and J genes by comparing TCR nucleotide sequences with IMGT/GENE-DB human TR gene sequences. Using the TCRdist pipeline, a later analysis assigned CDR3 sequences along with most-parsimonious VDJ recombination scenarios. In a later analysis, every TCR beta chain was defined by the combination of its CDR3 amino acid sequence and its V-gene family, and reads without a unique V-gene family were dropped. A later analysis removed roughly 590 highly shared, low-generation-probability nucleotide sequences to deal with suspected cross-contamination and a sequencing artifact. For each public chain, a later analysis derived a clonal expansion index from normalized ranks of inferred template counts within each repertoire. A later analysis computed generation probabilities with a VDJ recombination model fitted to out-of-frame rearrangements, and checked the results against IGoR. In a later analysis, hypergeometric tests were used to score TCR-TCR, TCR-HLA and TCR-CMV co-occurrence, with a repertoire-size bias correction applied to TCR pairs. False discovery rates were estimated in a later analysis by permuting HLA or CMV assignments 20 times. In a later analysis, co-occurring TCRs were grouped with DBSCAN, and TCRdist sequence similarity was added when clustering was performed within HLA-allele-positive subsets. For co-occurrence clustering, repertoires with fewer than 30,000 or more than 120,000 public chains were excluded, along with about five repertoires with anomalous nucleotide sharing. TCRdb retrieved this table from immuneACCESS and kept in-frame rearrangements only. Not all clones are present; in checked studies, unresolved V genes account for under half, and no reason is known for the remainder. From that table come the V and J calls and clone size; the DNA was used to work out D and trimming. This sample comprises 180,000 or so clones, about 79% of them detected only once. The top ten clonotypes cover about 14% of the sample.

CDR1 SGHNT and CDR2 YYREEE were looked up in the germline V gene (reference sequence). V has 4 bases trimmed and J has 14 bases trimmed; junction bases matching no gene number 15. Including the terminal cysteine and phenylalanine, the CDR3 comprises 15 residues. The only DNA kept is the CDR3, 45 bases in frame from the first base. A remark on this clone: No antigen is known for it. No quality values exist for individual bases; no much larger clone is one base distant.

The cohort comprised fewer than 700 healthy bone marrow donors. At the time of sampling, all cohort members were nominally healthy, though unrecorded immune exposures were likely present. The donor was CMV seropositive and was included in the group of around 300 seropositive cohort members. A peripheral blood sample was collected from each donor, and TCR beta sequencing was performed on peripheral blood mononuclear cells. Genomic DNA extraction from the blood cell samples was performed with the Qiagen DNeasy Blood Extraction Kit. The specimen was PBMCs. The receptor comes from a man aged 50 to 60 in good health and CMV-seropositive. This chain is built from TRBV5-4 and TRBJ1-6; TRBD1 matches 7 bases in the middle. CDR3 region: CASSVARTGRGTLHF. The DNA sequence is TGTGCCAGCAGCGTAGCTCGGACAGGACGTGGCACCCTCCACTTT.